The 30 T cell receptor beta chains presented below share a single source sample, sequenced in a study of blood T cell repertoires in COVID-19 (dated by TCRdb to 2018 to 2021). To prepare the library, the immunoSEQ multiplex PCR assay was applied. The source is immuneACCESS, and TCRdb retained only in-frame sequences with V and J called. Part of the clones is not carried over; for the studies checked, unresolved V genes explain less than half of this, and the remainder is unexplained. The sample table shows about 110,000 clones, and 80% to 90% are seen once. The ten largest make up 2.4% of the sample. The sample comprised peripheral blood. All receptors come from a human donor in a cohort sampled during active COVID-19.

The V and J genes are TRBV5-1 and TRBJ2-7, with D possibly TRBD1 on 6 matching bases. CDR3 length: 12 residues. From germline, CDR1 is SGHRS and CDR2 YFSETQ. V lost 7 bases and J lost 1, with 9 bases in between. In DNA, the CDR3 is TGCGCCAGCGGACAGACTTCCTACGAGCAGTACTTC. It encodes CASGQTSYEQYF.

The V and J genes are TRBV24-1 and TRBJ2-6, with D unresolved. The CDR3 is 13 amino acids. Germline assignment: CDR1 KGHDR and CDR2 SFDVKD. V dropped 6 bases and J dropped 1 base, with 3 bases sitting between them. CDR3 in amino acids: CATSLSGANVLTF. Here the CDR3 DNA reads TGTGCCACCAGTTTATCTGGGGCCAACGTCCTGACTTTC.

The rearrangement joins TRBV5-6 to TRBJ1-2; D remains unclear. From germline, CDR1 is SGHDT and CDR2 YYEEEE. Trimming shortened V by 3 bases and J by 8 bases, and 14 bases separated the two germline ends. The CDR3 has 13 amino acids. CDR3 in DNA: TGTGCCAGCAGCTGGAGAGGGCCCATAGGCTACACCTTC. It yields the protein CASSWRGPIGYTF.

This rearrangement joins TRBV5-6 to TRBJ2-7; perhaps TRBD2 as D (6 bases). Trimming took 4 bases from V and 4 from J, leaving 15 bases between them. CDR3 length: 14 residues. Germline lookup yields CDR1 SGHDT and CDR2 YYEEEE. The CDR3 spells CASSLGGSVYEQYF. The CDR3 nucleotides read TGTGCCAGCAGCCTTGGAGGGTCCGTTTACGAGCAGTACTTC.

V usage is TRBV2 and J usage is TRBJ2-1; tentative D call: TRBD2 (5 bases). V was shortened by 7 bases and J by 3 bases, with 13 bases between the two germline ends. This CDR3 is built from 14 residues. Germline V lookup: CDR1 SNHLY, CDR2 FYNNEI. CDR3 sequence reads: CASTPGEIYNEQFF. The DNA of the CDR3 is TGTGCCAGCACGCCCGGGGAAATCTACAATGAGCAGTTCTTC.

The chain carries TRBV7-8 and TRBJ2-5, with TRBD2 as a possible D gene (6 bases). This CDR3 region has 15 residues. V lost 5 bases and J lost 5, with 18 bases in between. The germline gives CDR1 SGHVS, CDR2 FQNEAQ. The CDR3 loop reads CASSLGTLLGETQYF. Here the CDR3 DNA reads TGTGCCAGCAGCCTAGGGACTCTCCTTGGGGAGACCCAGTACTTC.

The V call is TRBV2, the J call TRBJ2-5; 9 nucleotides align to TRBD2. CDR3 length: 15 amino acids. V was clipped by 2 bases and J by 8 bases; unmatched bases: 9. The germline V gene has CDR1 SNHLY and CDR2 FYNNEI. The CDR3 is CASSELAGDRGTQYF. CDR3 DNA sequence: TGTGCCAGCAGTGAATTAGCGGGGGACCGGGGCACCCAGTACTTC.

The rearrangement joins TRBV28 to TRBJ2-6; D not certain. This CDR3 is built from 14 residues. Trimming cost V 2 bases and J 2 bases, with 4 bases left between them. The germline gives CDR1 MDHEN, CDR2 SYDVKM. CDR3 protein: CASSLAAGANVLTF. Here the CDR3 DNA reads TGTGCCAGCAGTTTAGCGGCTGGGGCCAACGTCCTGACTTTC.

This clone was seen a few times. V gene TRBV19 combines with J gene TRBJ2-7; D unclear. Trimming removed 3 bases from V and 3 bases from J, with 18 bases in between. There are 16 residues in the CDR3. CDR1 is LNHDA and CDR2 is SQIVND in the germline V gene (reference sequence). CDR3 in amino acids: CASSIAELAPHYEQYF. CDR3 coding DNA: TGTGCCAGTAGTATTGCGGAGCTCGCTCCCCACTACGAGCAGTACTTC.

The chain employs TRBV19 and TRBJ2-1; 11 bases align to TRBD2. The germline V gene has CDR1 LNHDA and CDR2 SQIVND (reference sequence). This CDR3 comprises 18 residues. With 3 bases clipped from V and 2 bases from J, the junction kept 9 bases outside the gene matches. The CDR3, as DNA: TGTGCCAGTAGTATCGGTAGCGGGGGGGTTTGGGCCTACAATGAGCAGTTCTTC. Translating it yields CASSIGSGGVWAYNEQFF.

The V call is TRBV27, the J call TRBJ1-4; D uncertain. In germline, CDR1 is MNHEY, CDR2 SMNVEV (reference sequence). V was shortened by 2 bases and J by 4 bases, with 8 bases between the two germline ends. CDR3 size: 14 residues. This chain's CDR3 is CASSLPGINEKLFF. CDR3 sequence (DNA): TGTGCCAGCAGTTTACCGGGGATTAATGAAAAACTGTTTTTT.

This sequence joins TRBV2 and TRBJ2-7, with D maybe TRBD2 (6 bases). The V gene lost 4 bases and the J gene lost 2 bases, with 15 bases spanning the gap. The germline V gene has CDR1 SNHLY and CDR2 FYNNEI. The CDR3 contains 15 residues. The CDR3 region is CASSGRAGSTYEQYF. The DNA of the CDR3 is TGTGCCAGCAGTGGCCGGGCCGGGAGCACCTACGAGCAGTACTTC.

As DNA, the CDR3 is TGCGCCAGCAGCTTGGCGGACTATCCAGAGACCCAGTACTTC. Translation gives CASSLADYPETQYF. The rearrangement links TRBV5-1 to TRBJ2-5; D may be TRBD2 (6 bases). Germline CDR1 is SGHRS and CDR2 is YFSETQ. V was clipped by 0 bases and J by 4 bases, with 10 bases between them. CDR3 size: 14 residues.

This clone occurred a few times. The rearrangement joins TRBV6-4 to TRBJ2-2; no firm D call. Trimming pared 4 bases from V and 1 base from J, leaving 4 bases between. There are 13 residues in the CDR3. Germline CDR1 MRHNA, CDR2 SNTAGT. In nucleotides, the CDR3 is TGTGCCAGCAGTGCAGGGAACACCGGGGAGCTGTTTTTT. Amino acid sequence: CASSAGNTGELFF.

The V call is TRBV2, the J call TRBJ1-2; D remains ambiguous. Per germline, CDR1 SNHLY and CDR2 FYNNEI. V was pared by 5 bases and J by 3 bases, with 10 bases between. The length of the CDR3 is 13 residues. The CDR3 region is CASSRESYYGYTF. In DNA, the CDR3 is TGTGCCAGCAGTAGGGAGTCTTACTATGGCTACACCTTC.

This chain links TRBV10-3 with TRBJ1-3; maybe TRBD1 (5 bases). Germline V gene data show CDR1 as ENHRY and CDR2 as SYGVKD. V was shortened by 0 bases and J by 8 bases, with 11 bases between the two germline ends. The CDR3 covers 14 residues. The CDR3 DNA sequence: TGTGCCATCAGTGAGTCGACGGGGGGTGACACCATATATTTT. It encodes CAISESTGGDTIYF.

A single count supports this clone. This sequence joins TRBV21-1 and TRBJ1-2; the D call TRBD1 from the table was never checked on the DNA. TRBV21-1 constitutes a pseudogene. This CDR3 comprises 13 residues. CDR3 sequence reads: CANGTGGTYGYTF. CDR3 nucleotides: TGTGCCAATGGGACAGGGGGCACCTATGGCTACACCTTC.

This chain joins TRBV5-5 and TRBJ1-6, with 11 bases that match TRBD1. Germline V lookup: CDR1 SGHKS, CDR2 YYEKEE (reference sequence). The CDR3 is 14 amino acids. V lost 3 bases, J lost 15 bases, and 8 bases stayed unmatched. The CDR3 region has the DNA TGTGCCAGCAGCTCCTGGACAGGGGGCGAGGTCCTCCACTTT. Amino acids: CASSSWTGGEVLHF.

The J gene is TRBJ2-1, the V gene TRBV7-9; 12 bases map to TRBD2. The CDR3 has 15 residues. The J segment lost 6 bases and the V segment lost 4 bases, leaving 4 bases of the junction unmatched. Germline V gives CDR1 SEHNR, CDR2 FQNEAQ (reference sequence). The CDR3 loop reads CASSSLAGGVNEQFF. CDR3 sequence (DNA): TGTGCCAGCAGCTCCCTAGCGGGGGGGGTCAATGAGCAGTTCTTC.

The chain couples TRBV19 to TRBJ2-7; 10 bases agree with TRBD1. V trimming: 3 bases; J trimming: 6 bases; junction bases outside the gene matches: 8. The CDR3 totals 15 residues. Germline-derived CDR1 and CDR2 are LNHDA and SQIVND (reference sequence). DNA of the CDR3: TGTGCCAGTAGTATCCTGGGGACAGGGGATAGCGAGCAGTACTTC. Its translation: CASSILGTGDSEQYF.

The V and J genes are TRBV27 and TRBJ2-1; D is perhaps TRBD2 (6 bases). CDR3 size: 16 residues. The germline gives CDR1 MNHEY, CDR2 SMNVEV (reference sequence). Trimming took off 6 bases at V and 6 bases at J, with 21 bases between the two ends. This chain's CDR3 is CASSHKRAPGGNEQFF. The CDR3 coding sequence is TGTGCCAGCAGCCATAAGCGGGCCCCGGGTGGCAATGAGCAGTTCTTC.

The V call is TRBV3-1 (or the pseudogene TRBV3-2), the J call TRBJ2-1; the match to TRBD2 covers 13 bases. This CDR3 has 17 amino acids. With V trimmed by 3 bases and J by 9 bases, 11 bases remained unmatched. Germline loops: CDR1 LGHDT, CDR2 YNNKEL (reference sequence). This CDR3 is CASSQARGLAGEGEQFF. CDR3 DNA: TGTGCCAGCAGCCAGGCGAGAGGACTAGCGGGAGAAGGTGAGCAGTTCTTC.

The genes are TRBV25-1 and TRBJ2-7; no clear D. The germline V and J ends were trimmed by 2 bases and 4 bases, with 6 bases remaining between them. Germline values: CDR1 MGHDK, CDR2 SYGVNS. There are 12 residues in the CDR3. For the CDR3, the DNA is TGTGCCAGCAGTGAACGAGGATACGAGCAGTACTTC. Its translation is CASSERGYEQYF.

The V and J genes are TRBV2 and TRBJ2-1; D is ambiguous. CDR1 and CDR2 (germline): SNHLY, FYNNEI. V was trimmed by 4 bases and J by 7 bases, leaving 8 bases between them. The CDR3 has 12 amino acids. CDR3 in amino acids: CASSGRTNEQFF. CDR3 bases: TGTGCCAGCAGTGGTCGTACTAATGAGCAGTTCTTC.

The chain employs TRBV7-2 and TRBJ1-1, with D possibly matching TRBD1 (5 bases). The CDR3 is made up of 15 amino acids. Trimming pared 1 base from V and 1 base from J, leaving 10 bases between. Germline CDR1 SGHTA, CDR2 FQGNSA. The CDR3 nucleotides read TGTGCCAGCAGCTTAGTTCCGACAGCGAACACTGAAGCTTTCTTT. This sequence encodes CASSLVPTANTEAFF.

The V and J genes are TRBV14 and TRBJ2-2, with 8 bases aligning to TRBD1. The CDR3 sequence is 14 residues long. The germline gives CDR1 SGHDN, CDR2 FVKESK. The V segment lost 2 bases and the J segment 4 bases; nucleotides outside the gene matches: 0. DNA of the CDR3: TGTGCCAGCAGCCAACAGGGGGCCACCGGGGAGCTGTTTTTT. It is translated as CASSQQGATGELFF. Complete variable domain (other parts from reference TRBV14 and TRBJ2-2): EAGVTQFPSHSVIEKGQTVTLRCDPISGHDNLYWYRRVMGKEIKFLLHFVKESKQDESGMPNNRFLAERTGGTYSTLKVQPAELEDSGVYFCASSQQGATGELFFGEGSRLTVL.

The chain uses TRBV7-2 and TRBJ1-5, with 9 bases matching TRBD1. The V gene end was trimmed by 3 bases and the J gene end by 8 bases; junction bases not matched to a gene: 2. The CDR3 runs to 13 residues. Germline V gives CDR1 SGHTA, CDR2 FQGNSA. CDR3 sequence (DNA): TGTGCCAGCAGCTTGGGACAGGGAGAGCCCCAGCATTTT. It specifies CASSLGQGEPQHF.

This clone was detected a few times. The J gene is TRBJ1-1, the V gene TRBV19; maybe TRBD1 (5 bases). CDR1 LNHDA and CDR2 SQIVND come from the germline V gene (reference sequence). Trimming took 7 bases from V and 5 from J, leaving 14 bases between them. The CDR3 sequence is 13 residues long. CDR3 residues: CASKGGAETEAFF. The CDR3, as DNA: TGTGCCAGTAAGGGAGGGGCTGAGACTGAAGCTTTCTTT. Filled out from reference TRBV19 and TRBJ1-1, the complete variable domain reads DGGITQSPKYLFRKEGQNVTLSCEQNLNHDAMYWYRQDPGQGLRLIYYSQIVNDFQKGDIAEGYSVSREKKESFPLTVTSAQKNPTAFYLCASKGGAETEAFFGQGTRLTVV.

The chain recombines TRBV6-2 or TRBV6-3 with TRBJ1-1; D possibly corresponds to TRBD1 (6 bases). Germline V gives CDR1 MNHEY, CDR2 SVGEGT. Deletions cut 6 bases from V and 2 bases from J, with 22 bases between. The CDR3 length is 17 residues. Here the CDR3 reads CASSFPQGSLDNTEAFF. The CDR3, as DNA: TGTGCCAGCAGCTTTCCGCAGGGGTCGTTAGATAACACTGAAGCTTTCTTT.

This chain links TRBV30 with TRBJ2-1, with 11 bases lining up with TRBD2. The germline CDR1 and CDR2 sequences are GTSNPN and SVGIG (reference sequence). This CDR3 is built from 13 residues. J lost 10 bases, V lost 3 bases, and 5 bases had no gene match. The CDR3 loop reads CAWRLAGAAEQFF. The CDR3 bases are TGTGCCTGGAGACTAGCGGGAGCAGCCGAGCAGTTCTTC.